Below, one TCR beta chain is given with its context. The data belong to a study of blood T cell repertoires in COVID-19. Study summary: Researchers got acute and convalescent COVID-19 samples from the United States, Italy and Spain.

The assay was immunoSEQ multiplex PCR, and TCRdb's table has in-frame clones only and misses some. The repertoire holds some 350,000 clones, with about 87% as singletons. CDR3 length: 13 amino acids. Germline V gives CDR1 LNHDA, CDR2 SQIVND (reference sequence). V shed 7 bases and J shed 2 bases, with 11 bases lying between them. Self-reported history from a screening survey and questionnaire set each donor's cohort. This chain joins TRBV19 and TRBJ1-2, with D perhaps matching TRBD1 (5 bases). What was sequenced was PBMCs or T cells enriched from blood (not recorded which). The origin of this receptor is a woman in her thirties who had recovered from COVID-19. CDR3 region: CASTYDRNYGYTF. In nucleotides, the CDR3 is TGTGCCAGTACCTACGACAGAAACTATGGCTACACCTTC.